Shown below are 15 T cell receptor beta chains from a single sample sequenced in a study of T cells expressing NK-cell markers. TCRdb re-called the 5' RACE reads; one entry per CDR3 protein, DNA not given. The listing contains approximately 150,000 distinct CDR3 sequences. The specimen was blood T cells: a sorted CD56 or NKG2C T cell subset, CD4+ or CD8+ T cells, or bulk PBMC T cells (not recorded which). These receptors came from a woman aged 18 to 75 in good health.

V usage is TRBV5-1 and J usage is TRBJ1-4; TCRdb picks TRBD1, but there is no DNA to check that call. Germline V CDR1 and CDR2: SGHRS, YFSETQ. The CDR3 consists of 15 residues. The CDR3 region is CASSFQQGAREKLFF. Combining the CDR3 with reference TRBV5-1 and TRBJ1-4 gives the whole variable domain KAGVTQTPRYLIKTRGQQVTLSCSPISGHRSVSWYQQTPGQGLQFLFEYFSETQRNKGNFPGRFSGRQFSNSRSEMNVSTLELGDSALYLCASSFQQGAREKLFFGSGTQLSVL.

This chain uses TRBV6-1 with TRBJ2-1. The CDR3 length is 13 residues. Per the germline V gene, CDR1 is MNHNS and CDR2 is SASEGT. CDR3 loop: CAINEVSYNEQFF.

The CDR3 reads CSAAMMSDNEQFF. V usage is TRBV20-1 and J usage is TRBJ2-1. This CDR3 spans 13 amino acids. Looked up from germline, CDR1 is DFQATT and CDR2 is SNEGSKA (reference sequence).

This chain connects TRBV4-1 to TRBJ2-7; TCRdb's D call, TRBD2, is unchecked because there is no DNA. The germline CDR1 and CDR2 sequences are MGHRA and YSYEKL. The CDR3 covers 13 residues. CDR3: CASSQNEGYEQYF.

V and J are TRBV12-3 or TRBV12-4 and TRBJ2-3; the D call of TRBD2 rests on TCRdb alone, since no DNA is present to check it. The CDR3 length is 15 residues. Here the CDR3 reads CASRTSGVRVDTQYF.

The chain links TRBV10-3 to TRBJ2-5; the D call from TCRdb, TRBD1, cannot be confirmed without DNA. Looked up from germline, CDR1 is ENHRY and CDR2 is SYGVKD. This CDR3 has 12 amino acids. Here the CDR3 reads CAISERAETQYF.

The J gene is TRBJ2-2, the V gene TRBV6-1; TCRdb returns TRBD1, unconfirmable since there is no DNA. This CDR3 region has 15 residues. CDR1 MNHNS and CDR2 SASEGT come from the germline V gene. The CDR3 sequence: CASSRDRGGTGELFF.

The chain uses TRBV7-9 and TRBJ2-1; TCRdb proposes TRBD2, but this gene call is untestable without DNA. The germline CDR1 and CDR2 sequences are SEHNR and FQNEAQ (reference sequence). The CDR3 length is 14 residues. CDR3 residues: CASKRSSGYNEQFF.

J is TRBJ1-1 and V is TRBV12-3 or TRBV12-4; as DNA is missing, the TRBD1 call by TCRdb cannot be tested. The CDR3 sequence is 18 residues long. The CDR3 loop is CASSLVDGTATVNTEAFF.

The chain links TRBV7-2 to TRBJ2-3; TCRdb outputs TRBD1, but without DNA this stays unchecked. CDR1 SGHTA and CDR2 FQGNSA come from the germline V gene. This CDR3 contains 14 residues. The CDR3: CASASRGRADTQYF. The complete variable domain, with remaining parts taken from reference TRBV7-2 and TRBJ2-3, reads GAGVSQSPSNKVTEKGKDVELRCDPISGHTALYWYRQSLGQGLEFLIYFQGNSAPDKSGLPSDRFSAERTGGSVSTLTIQRTQQEDSAVYLCASASRGRADTQYFGPGTRLTVL.

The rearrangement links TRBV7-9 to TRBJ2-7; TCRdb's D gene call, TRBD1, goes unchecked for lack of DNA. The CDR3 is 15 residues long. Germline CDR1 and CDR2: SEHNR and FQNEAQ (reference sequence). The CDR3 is CASSSSGAQEYEQYF.

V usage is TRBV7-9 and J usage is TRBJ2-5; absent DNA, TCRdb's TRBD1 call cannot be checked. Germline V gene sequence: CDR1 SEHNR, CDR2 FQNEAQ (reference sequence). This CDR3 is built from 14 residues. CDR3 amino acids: CASSFPRVGETQYF.

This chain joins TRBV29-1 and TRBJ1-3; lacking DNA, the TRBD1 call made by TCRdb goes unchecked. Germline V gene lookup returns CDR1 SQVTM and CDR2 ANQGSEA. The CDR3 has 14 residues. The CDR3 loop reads CSVEGRGSGNTIYF.

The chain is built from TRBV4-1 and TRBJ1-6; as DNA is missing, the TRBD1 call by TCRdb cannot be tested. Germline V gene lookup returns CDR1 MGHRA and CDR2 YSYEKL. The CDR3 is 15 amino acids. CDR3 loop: CASSQGQTINSPLHF.

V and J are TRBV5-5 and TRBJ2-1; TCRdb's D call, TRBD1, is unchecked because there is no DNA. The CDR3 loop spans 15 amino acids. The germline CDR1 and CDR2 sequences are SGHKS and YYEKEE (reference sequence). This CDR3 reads CASSTGTNEGNEQFF. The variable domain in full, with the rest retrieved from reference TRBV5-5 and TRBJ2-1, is DAGVTQSPTHLIKTRGQQVTLRCSPISGHKSVSWYQQVLGQGPQFIFQYYEKEERGRGNFPDRFSARQFPNYSSELNVNALLLGDSALYLCASSTGTNEGNEQFFGPGTRLTVL.